Listed below are T cell receptor beta chains from one sample, sequenced in a study of human T cells and chemical hapten exposure. Each CDR3 protein is one row after TCRdb ran MiXCR on the RACE reads. The sample has roughly 160,000 distinct CDR3 sequences, approximately 14% seen once. Sequenced here: whole blood, sampled in connection with sensitization to the hapten diphenylcyclopropenone (DPC). The receptor source for this set is a woman aged 25 to 45 with alopecia areata. Some clones in this sample may be carry-over from other donors' samples. The conserved cysteine and the conserved F or W are not part of the CDR3 here. A D gene is named only where the DNA matches it firmly.

TRBV12-3/TRBV12-4	TRBJ2-7	.	ASSLQDVLSYEQY
TRBV3-1	TRBJ2-2	.	ASSQARGANTGELF
TRBV7-8	TRBJ2-1	.	ASSLDLASAVDEQF
TRBV7-9	TRBJ2-1	.	ASSLVPFNEQF
TRBV29-1	TRBJ2-3	.	SVDTQY
TRBV20-1	TRBJ2-7	.	SARALRSGSYSYEQY
TRBV11-2	TRBJ1-4	.	ASSSGEGEKLF
TRBV9	TRBJ1-6	.	ASSVRVDNSPLH
TRBV5-1	TRBJ2-3	.	ASSSGPTDTQY
TRBV20-1	TRBJ1-2	TRBD1	SAPGQGSYGYT
TRBV27	TRBJ2-5	.	ASSLYSKETQY
TRBV10-3	TRBJ1-1	.	AISYSSGEAF
TRBV5-1	TRBJ2-1	TRBD2	ASSLGLAGLAGNEQF
TRBV7-8	TRBJ2-7	.	ASSLGPPVEQY
TRBV28	TRBJ2-1	TRBD1	ASSSGQGPNEQF
TRBV20-1	TRBJ2-7	.	SAREGASYEQY
TRBV20-1	TRBJ2-7	.	SAQAGQVPYEQY
TRBV11-2	TRBJ2-5	.	ASSFGGSETQY
TRBV4-3	TRBJ1-2	.	ASSQDSGSGYGYT
TRBV28	TRBJ1-6	TRBD1	ASSSPGQARPPLH
TRBV5-4	TRBJ2-3	.	ASSLTASTDTQY
TRBV7-9	TRBJ1-1	.	ASIDDMNTEAF
TRBV7-2	TRBJ2-7	TRBD2	ASTKTGGEGQY
TRBV7-3	TRBJ2-3	.	ASSLGHPSDTQY
TRBV5-4	TRBJ2-5	TRBD1	ASSQQGREETQY
TRBV7-9	TRBJ1-4	.	ACAARAGNEKLF
TRBV12-3/TRBV12-4	TRBJ2-1	.	ASNPLGGGSGNEQF
TRBV4-3	TRBJ2-7	.	ASSQDRGTPGNEQY
TRBV5-1	TRBJ1-1	.	ASSPQHRADTEAF
TRBV24-1	TRBJ1-2	.	ATSDLYVNYGYT
TRBV7-2	TRBJ2-3	TRBD2	ASSSWTSGRAGADTQY
TRBV20-1	TRBJ2-3	.	TPRRQDTQY
TRBV6-5	TRBJ2-1	.	ASSPPGEEQF
TRBV28	TRBJ1-5	.	AGGRGWGNQPQH
TRBV13	TRBJ2-5	.	ASSLLAGSRTQY
TRBV7-2	TRBJ1-4	.	ASRARDNEKLF
TRBV7-9	TRBJ2-7	.	ASSLVGGPAYEQY
TRBV6-2/TRBV6-3	TRBJ2-7	.	ASSRQASSTYEQY
TRBV6-6	TRBJ1-5	TRBD1	ASTLRDRGRGQPQH
TRBV7-6	TRBJ1-1	TRBD1	ASSLESDRVNTEAF
TRBV11-2	TRBJ1-4	TRBD1	ASSMTGLREKLF
TRBV9	TRBJ1-2	.	ASSPQESYGYT
TRBV28	TRBJ2-7	.	ASVRPGAYEQY
TRBV7-2	TRBJ1-1	.	ASSLARGRGTEAF
TRBV28	TRBJ2-1	.	ASKSLTGANYNEQF
TRBV27	TRBJ2-4	.	ASSLRDTKDIQY
TRBV23-1	TRBJ2-3	TRBD1	ASSKNLGQGDNTDTQY
TRBV20-1	TRBJ1-4	TRBD1	SAREQGANEKLF
TRBV29-1	TRBJ1-1	TRBD1	SVHPTGQGATEAF
TRBV27	TRBJ2-7	.	ASSFAGSYEQY
TRBV28	TRBJ1-5	.	ASGGHFQH